This is a list of T cell receptor beta chains from one sample in a study of T cell changes during pregnancy in multiple sclerosis. The assay was immunoSEQ multiplex PCR, and TCRdb's table has in-frame clones only and misses some. Of tens of thousands of clones detected, roughly 92% appear once; the ten largest clones hold more than 0.5%. The starting material was CD4+ T cells from peripheral blood mononuclear cells, obtained after pregnancy. The origin of the receptors is a female donor in good health, enrolled as a control in a pregnancy study. Both conserved end residues are trimmed from each CDR3. Clone size is not always given. Where it is, it says once, few, many or a class for expanded clones.

J	V	size	CDR3
TRBJ1-1	TRBV5-1	-	ASHLQGLNTEAF
TRBJ1-4	TRBV5-1	-	ASSLGQGNEKLF
TRBJ2-5	TRBV11-3	-	ASSMGQGVSQY
TRBJ2-7	TRBV9	-	ASSVDPQYGRYEQY
TRBJ2-2	TRBV30	-	ASTSGGGTGELF
TRBJ2-5	TRBV30	once	AWSVRLAVGETQY
TRBJ2-1	TRBV5-8	-	ASSHRLAGLNEQF
TRBJ1-3	TRBV6-5	-	ASSPSNSGNTIY
TRBJ2-1	TRBV9	-	ASSPQTSISEQF
TRBJ1-2	TRBV14	-	ASSQGTGGHGYT
TRBJ1-4	TRBV4-1	-	ASSQFSLGRVLAANEKLF
TRBJ1-2	TRBV27	-	ASSLRGTNYGYT
TRBJ2-1	TRBV5-4	-	ASSSTGGVSNEQF
TRBJ2-1	TRBV7-9	-	ASSLALGGYNEQF
TRBJ1-4	TRBV5-1	-	ASSLTGVQEKLF
TRBJ1-4	TRBV11-2	once	ASSRTGNEKLF
TRBJ1-5	TRBV19	-	ATTDRASNQPQH
TRBJ1-1	TRBV4-1	-	ASSQETGTVNTEAF
TRBJ2-1	TRBV27	-	ASSPHRTSGGFNEQF
TRBJ2-1	TRBV7-2	-	ASSFRGASPGNEQF
TRBJ2-3	TRBV7-2	-	ASSDQPGLASDTQY
TRBJ2-7	TRBV28	-	ASSLWVRSRDYEQY
TRBJ2-1	TRBV4-2	once	ASSQVAGVNEQF
TRBJ1-1	TRBV28	-	ASSPSNRENTEAF
TRBJ2-3	TRBV2	-	ASSRESTDTQY
TRBJ2-1	TRBV19	-	ASKPSASSYNEQF
TRBJ2-2	TRBV5-6	-	ASSSLETGELF
TRBJ2-1	TRBV5-5	-	ASSLGTREQF
TRBJ1-2	TRBV18	-	ASSPPATAISYGYT
TRBJ2-7	TRBV28	-	ASSTSRQLHEQY
TRBJ1-3	TRBV6-5	-	ASLNRDTIY
TRBJ1-6	TRBV6-5	-	ASSQGADSPLH
TRBJ2-5	TRBV7-3	-	ASSPTSTGETQY
TRBJ2-2	TRBV9	-	ASSPQEWEGLAGELF
TRBJ1-3	TRBV20-1	-	SAPRGNTIY
TRBJ2-5	TRBV27	-	ASSSSGRETQY
TRBJ2-1	TRBV7-3	-	ASSPIPGSSYNEQF
TRBJ1-6	TRBV21-1	-	ASSAVSTEHSPLH
TRBJ2-2	TRBV18	-	ASSASENTGELF
TRBJ1-1	TRBV7-4	-	ASSLLGRGNTEAF
TRBJ2-3	TRBV28	-	ASSSHGGENTDTQY
TRBJ1-6	TRBV30	-	AWTWGRGSYNSPLH
TRBJ1-6	TRBV19	-	ASSTLHTGADSPLH
TRBJ2-5	TRBV6-5	-	ASSLNPETQY
TRBJ2-2	TRBV5-1	-	ASSLLAGNFYGELF